This entry lists 25 T cell receptor beta chains sequenced from one sample in a study of neurological immune-mediated disorders. Each CDR3 protein gets one entry after TCRdb re-called the 5' RACE reads with MiXCR. The sample has 25,000 to 40,000 distinct CDR3 sequences; over 1.2% are singletons. Sequencing input: PBMCs. The receptors originated from a woman in her thirties with multiple sclerosis.

This clonotype has at least ten counts. The chain is built from TRBV12-3 or TRBV12-4 and TRBJ1-5; 7 positions agree with TRBD1. The V and J ends lost 6 bases and 6 bases, in that order; junction bases with no gene match: 11. This CDR3 has 15 amino acids. The CDR3 bases are TGTGCCAGCAGACGCCAGGGGGGAATTAGTCAGCCCCAGCATTTT. This encodes CASRRQGGISQPQHF.

Many counts were recorded for this clonotype. The chain carries TRBV5-1 and TRBJ1-4; D unresolved. The V gene lost 0 bases and the J gene lost 8 bases, with 14 bases spanning the gap. CDR1 and CDR2 (germline): SGHRS, YFSETQ. The CDR3 is 15 residues long. CDR3 region: CASSLAVGSGEKLFF. DNA of the CDR3: TGCGCCAGCAGCTTGGCCGTGGGGTCTGGGGAAAAACTGTTTTTT.

This clonotype occurred many times. The chain is built from TRBV5-4 and TRBJ1-1, with TRBD1 matching over 8 bases. Germline assignment: CDR1 SGHNT and CDR2 YYREEE (reference sequence). Trimming at V came to 4 bases and at J to 5 bases, leaving 10 bases not matched to a gene. This CDR3 has 15 residues. Written as DNA, the CDR3 is TGTGCCAGCAGCCCCACAGGGGGAAGAAGTACTGAAGCTTTCTTT. Amino acid sequence: CASSPTGGRSTEAFF.

This clonotype was detected many times. The chain links TRBV7-7 to TRBJ2-1; D unclear. The length of the CDR3 is 12 residues. Germline lookup yields CDR1 SSHAT and CDR2 FNYEAQ (reference sequence). V was clipped by 4 bases and J by 4 bases, with 5 bases between them. The CDR3 region has the DNA TGTGCCAGCAGCTCTGGGTACAATGAGCAGTTCTTC. Its translation is CASSSGYNEQFF.

This clonotype has at least ten counts. The rearrangement uses TRBV14 and TRBJ1-6, with TRBD1 matching 8 bases. CDR1 SGHDN and CDR2 FVKESK come from the germline V gene. The CDR3 has 15 amino acids. V trimming: 6 bases; J trimming: 7 bases; junction bases outside the gene matches: 8. The chain's CDR3 is CASSLRTGWNSPLHF. The DNA of the CDR3 is TGTGCCAGCAGTTTGCGGACAGGGTGGAATTCACCCCTCCACTTT. Supplemented by reference TRBV14 and TRBJ1-6, the full variable domain reads EAGVTQFPSHSVIEKGQTVTLRCDPISGHDNLYWYRRVMGKEIKFLLHFVKESKQDESGMPNNRFLAERTGGTYSTLKVQPAELEDSGVYFCASSLRTGWNSPLHFGNGTRLTVT.

This clonotype was counted at least ten times. This chain connects TRBV9 to TRBJ2-5; D is ambiguous. The CDR3 is made up of 16 amino acids. Deletions cut 0 bases from V and 2 bases from J, with 14 bases between. Germline V gives CDR1 SGDLS, CDR2 YYNGEE. CDR3 sequence reads: CASSVALSESQETQYF. In nucleotides, the CDR3 is TGTGCCAGCAGCGTAGCATTGTCGGAGAGTCAAGAGACCCAGTACTTC.

This clonotype has a count of ten or more. The V gene is TRBV20-1, the J gene TRBJ2-7, with unresolved D. Germline V gene lookup returns CDR1 DFQATT and CDR2 SNEGSKA (reference sequence). This CDR3 comprises 12 residues. V shed 2 bases and J shed 4 bases, with 9 bases lying between them. The CDR3 reads CSARLKAYEQYF. The CDR3 DNA follows: TGCAGTGCTAGACTTAAAGCTTACGAGCAGTACTTC.

This clonotype appeared a few times. This rearrangement joins TRBV6-2 or TRBV6-3 to TRBJ2-3; D gene unclear. The CDR3 covers 11 residues. Germline CDR1 and CDR2: MNHEY and SVGEGT. V shed 7 bases and J shed 4 bases, with 6 bases lying between them. CDR3 in DNA: TGTGCCAGCATTATGGCAGATACGCAGTATTTT. Translation gives CASIMADTQYF.

This clonotype was observed many times. The chain recombines TRBV5-1 with TRBJ2-1, with D possibly being TRBD1 (6 bases). The length of the CDR3 is 15 residues. V was cut by 0 bases and J by 6 bases, with 13 bases left in between. Germline V gene sequence: CDR1 SGHRS, CDR2 YFSETQ. The CDR3: CASSLAGGSGNEQFF. The CDR3 region has the DNA TGCGCCAGCAGCTTGGCTGGGGGCAGCGGCAATGAGCAGTTCTTC. Complete variable domain (other parts from reference TRBV5-1 and TRBJ2-1): KAGVTQTPRYLIKTRGQQVTLSCSPISGHRSVSWYQQTPGQGLQFLFEYFSETQRNKGNFPGRFSGRQFSNSRSEMNVSTLELGDSALYLCASSLAGGSGNEQFFGPGTRLTVL.

In this sample, this clonotype turned up many times. The chain recombines TRBV18 with TRBJ1-1; D is perhaps TRBD1 (6 bases). V was pared by 6 bases and J by 1 base, with 12 bases between. CDR3 length: 14 amino acids. Per germline, CDR1 KGHSH and CDR2 LQKENI. In nucleotides, the CDR3 is TGTGCCAGCTCTCAGGGCAGGGGGAACACTGAAGCTTTCTTT. It specifies CASSQGRGNTEAFF.

This clonotype was found many times. The V gene is TRBV7-2, the J gene TRBJ1-1; D unclear. The V and J ends lost 5 bases and 7 bases respectively, with 8 bases between them. The germline gives CDR1 SGHTA, CDR2 FQGNSA. CDR3 size: 11 residues. The CDR3 spells CASSPLYEAFF. The CDR3 DNA follows: TGTGCCAGCAGCCCCCTATATGAAGCTTTCTTT. The variable domain in full, with the rest retrieved from reference TRBV7-2 and TRBJ1-1, is GAGVSQSPSNKVTEKGKDVELRCDPISGHTALYWYRQSLGQGLEFLIYFQGNSAPDKSGLPSDRFSAERTGGSVSTLTIQRTQQEDSAVYLCASSPLYEAFFGQGTRLTVV.

Of note for this clonotype: It is likely a read error, because the conserved phenylalanine at the end of the CDR3 is missing. The chain couples TRBV7-9 to TRBJ2-4, with D perhaps matching TRBD2 (5 bases). CDR3 length: 16 residues. Germline CDR1 SEHNR, CDR2 FQNEAQ (reference sequence). V gave up 0 bases and J gave up 0 bases, with 9 bases separating them. CDR3 bases: TGTGCCAGCAGCTTAGCTAGCGTGATAGCCAAAAACATTCAGTACGTC. Residues: CASSLASVIAKNIQYV.

This clonotype has a count of ten or more. This chain links TRBV15 with TRBJ1-2; the D is unclear. V was clipped by 2 bases and J by 7 bases, with 14 bases between them. The CDR3 contains 14 residues. Germline values: CDR1 LNHNV, CDR2 YYDKDF (reference sequence). CDR3 amino acids: CATSRSSAQGGYTF. The CDR3 DNA sequence: TGTGCCACCAGCAGATCATCAGCACAAGGTGGCTACACCTTC.

In this sample, this clonotype turned up many times. The chain recombines TRBV10-3 with TRBJ2-7; D possibly uses TRBD1 or TRBD2 (5 bases each). The CDR3 has 17 residues. V shed 8 bases and J shed 5 bases, with 28 bases lying between them. CDR1 is ENHRY, CDR2 SYGVKD, per germline. The CDR3 DNA sequence: TGTGCCATCGGCCAGCGGAGGCAACAAGGGGCAGTCCACGAGCAGTACTTC. Amino acid sequence: CAIGQRRQQGAVHEQYF.

This clonotype appeared many times. This chain links TRBV9 with TRBJ1-1, with D hard to call. CDR1 and CDR2 (germline): SGDLS, YYNGEE. The V gene lost 4 bases and the J gene lost 4 bases, with 8 bases spanning the gap. The CDR3 totals 12 residues. The CDR3 here is CASSPQGTEAFF. CDR3 sequence (DNA): TGTGCCAGCAGCCCACAAGGCACTGAAGCTTTCTTT.

This clonotype has ten or more counts. V gene TRBV4-3 combines with J gene TRBJ2-3; 11 nucleotides agree with TRBD2. Looked up from germline, CDR1 is LGHNA and CDR2 is YSLEER. With 0 bases clipped from V and 0 bases from J, the junction kept 11 bases outside the gene matches. The CDR3 covers 20 residues. The CDR3 DNA reads TGCGCCAGCAGCCAAGATCGAGGGACTAGCGGCGGGATTAGCACAGATACGCAGTATTTT. It translates to CASSQDRGTSGGISTDTQYF.

This clonotype was observed at least ten times. The rearrangement uses TRBV7-3 and TRBJ2-7, with 8 positions matching TRBD1. The CDR3 contains 13 residues. The germline V gene encodes CDR1 SGHTA and CDR2 FQGTGA. V was pared by 5 bases and J by 3 bases, with 3 bases of the junction left unmatched. The CDR3 nucleotides read TGTGCCAGCAGCCATGGACAGGGCTACGAGCAGTACTTC. Its protein product is CASSHGQGYEQYF.

This clonotype showed up many times. In nucleotides, the CDR3 is TGTGCCAGCAGGCAAGACTATGGCTACACCTTC. Amino acid sequence: CASRQDYGYTF. The gene calls are TRBV25-1 and TRBJ1-2, with unresolved D. Trimming left V 6 bases short and J 3 bases short, with 5 bases between. Germline CDR1 and CDR2: MGHDK and SYGVNS. The CDR3 spans 11 residues.

Many counts were recorded for this clonotype. This rearrangement joins TRBV5-1 to TRBJ1-1; D remains ambiguous. The CDR3 loop spans 16 amino acids. Trimming cost V 5 bases and J 0 bases, with 17 bases left between them. Per germline, CDR1 SGHRS and CDR2 YFSETQ. In DNA, the CDR3 is TGCGCCAGCAGGGAGACGATCCACTTGATGAACACTGAAGCTTTCTTT. Translated: CASRETIHLMNTEAFF.

This clonotype was detected many times. This chain links TRBV4-2 with TRBJ2-6; possible D gene TRBD1, 5 bases. CDR3 length: 16 residues. CDR1 is LGHNA, CDR2 YNFKEQ, per germline. Between the trimmed V and J ends, which lost 1 base and 3 bases, there was a span of 10 bases. The DNA for the CDR3 is TGTGCCAGCAGCCAAGTAGGGGAAAATGGGGCCAACGTCCTGACTTTC. Residues: CASSQVGENGANVLTF.

In its sample, this clonotype was seen many times. This chain links TRBV5-1 with TRBJ1-6; no definite D call. The V and J ends lost 5 bases and 3 bases respectively, with 6 bases between them. The CDR3 extends over 13 amino acids. The germline CDR1 and CDR2 sequences are SGHRS and YFSETQ. CDR3 protein: CASREDYNSPLHF. CDR3 nucleotides: TGCGCCAGCAGGGAGGACTATAATTCACCCCTCCACTTT.

This clonotype was detected ten times or more. The chain is built from TRBV20-1 and TRBJ2-5; 10 bases line up with TRBD2. This CDR3 is built from 14 residues. Germline CDR1 and CDR2: DFQATT and SNEGSKA (reference sequence). The ends lost 0 bases at V and 3 bases at J; junction bases unmatched: 1. The CDR3 DNA sequence: TGCAGTGCTAGAGAGGGGACTAGCGAAGAGACCCAGTACTTC. The encoded protein is CSAREGTSEETQYF.

This clonotype was picked up many times. This sequence joins TRBV9 and TRBJ1-2; D possibly corresponds to TRBD1 (5 bases). The CDR3 totals 16 residues. Deletions cut 0 bases from V and 5 bases from J, with 17 bases between. Germline lookup yields CDR1 SGDLS and CDR2 YYNGEE. The CDR3 is CASSVGQGRGSYGYTF. The CDR3 DNA is TGTGCCAGCAGCGTAGGCCAGGGTCGAGGCTCATATGGCTACACCTTC.

This clonotype was seen at least ten times. This rearrangement joins TRBV7-9 to TRBJ2-7; no clear D gene. Trimming removed 4 bases from V and 5 bases from J, with 18 bases in between. CDR3 length: 15 amino acids. Germline assignment: CDR1 SEHNR and CDR2 FQNEAQ (reference sequence). DNA of the CDR3: TGTGCCAGCAGCTCCCAGAGGAACGGACGGGACGAGCAGTACTTC. This gives the protein CASSSQRNGRDEQYF.

This clonotype was recorded at least ten times. The rearrangement joins TRBV2 to TRBJ1-6; D is unclear. Trimming shortened V by 7 bases and J by 9 bases, and 7 bases separated the two germline ends. The CDR3 has 11 residues. Germline V lookup: CDR1 SNHLY, CDR2 FYNNEI. The CDR3 sequence is CASMVVSPLHF. Written as DNA, the CDR3 is TGTGCCAGCATGGTGGTTTCACCCCTCCACTTT. Looking up the rest from reference TRBV2 and TRBJ1-6 gives the full variable domain: EPEVTQTPSHQVTQMGQEVILRCVPISNHLYFYWYRQILGQKVEFLVSFYNNEISEKSEIFDDQFSVERPDGSNFTLKIRSTKLEDSAMYFCASMVVSPLHFGNGTRLTVT.